These 32 T cell receptor beta chains were all obtained from the same sample, sequenced in a study of shared clonotypes between healthy human individuals. TCRdb keeps only in-frame clones here, not all; method: immunoSEQ multiplex PCR. The table shows 600,000 to 750,000 clones, with over 55% occurring only once. The sample was memory CD4+ T cells sorted from blood. Subset denoted: CD45RA-negative fraction. Receptors originate from a young woman in good health.

The table lists this clone with a few counts. The chain has TRBV29-1 and TRBJ2-3; D ambiguous. The CDR3 is 12 residues long. Trimming cost V 4 bases and J 1 base, with 6 bases left between them. Germline lookup yields CDR1 SQVTM and CDR2 ANQGSEA. The CDR3 nucleotides read TGCAGCGTTGCCCTAGGCACAGATACGCAGTATTTT. It codes for CSVALGTDTQYF.

The chain joins TRBV28 to TRBJ2-7; D unresolved. The CDR3 loop spans 13 amino acids. Trimming pared 8 bases from V and 3 bases from J, leaving 14 bases between. Germline CDR1 MDHEN, CDR2 SYDVKM. In DNA form, the CDR3 reads TGTGCCAGCGTGGGCGCGGAGAACTACGAGCAGTACTTC. Encoded protein: CASVGAENYEQYF.

This chain's CDR3 is CASSWTGNEQFF. The DNA for the CDR3 is TGTGCCAGCAGTTGGACAGGTAATGAGCAGTTCTTC. The chain is built from TRBV27 and TRBJ2-1; the match to TRBD1 covers 7 bases. Germline trimming cut 4 bases from V and 7 bases from J; bases unmatched to any gene: 1. Looked up from germline, CDR1 is MNHEY and CDR2 is SMNVEV (reference sequence). The CDR3 is made up of 12 amino acids.

Comments on this clone: The sample holds other DNA sequences that translate to the same CDR3. This rearrangement joins TRBV7-9 to TRBJ2-7, with 8 bases identical to TRBD2. The CDR3 is made up of 13 amino acids. Germline CDR1 is SEHNR and CDR2 is FQNEAQ (reference sequence). The ends lost 1 base at V and 7 bases at J; junction bases unmatched: 3. As DNA, the CDR3 is TGTGCCAGCAGCTTAGGCGGGAGGAATGAGCAGTACTTC. Residues: CASSLGGRNEQYF.

The genes are TRBV4-1 and TRBJ2-7; D is unclear. The germline CDR1 and CDR2 sequences are MGHRA and YSYEKL. V lost 0 bases to trimming and J lost 4 bases, with 16 bases between them. There are 16 residues in the CDR3. CDR3: CASSQDTRRDPYEQYF. In nucleotides, the CDR3 is TGCGCCAGCAGCCAAGATACAAGGCGTGACCCATACGAGCAGTACTTC.

The chain links TRBV11-2 to TRBJ2-1; 9 positions agree with TRBD2. Trimming took 7 bases from V and 4 from J; bases not matched to a gene: 11. The CDR3 runs to 16 residues. The germline V gene encodes CDR1 SGHAT and CDR2 FQNNGV. The CDR3 nucleotides read TGTGCCAGCATTAGGGGGGCGGCGGGAGGGTACAATGAGCAGTTCTTC. As protein: CASIRGAAGGYNEQFF.

The chain recombines TRBV6-1 with TRBJ2-2, with no clear D. Germline lookup yields CDR1 MNHNS and CDR2 SASEGT. Trimming left V 6 bases short and J 3 bases short, with 11 bases between. This CDR3 comprises 14 residues. CDR3 residues: CASSVAWDTGELFF. CDR3 coding DNA: TGTGCCAGCAGCGTAGCCTGGGACACCGGGGAGCTGTTTTTT.

J is TRBJ1-1 and V is TRBV27; D gene ambiguous. Germline V gene data show CDR1 as MNHEY and CDR2 as SMNVEV (reference sequence). This CDR3 has 13 amino acids. Deletions cut 3 bases from V and 2 bases from J, with 7 bases between. The CDR3, as DNA: TGTGCCAGCAGTTTCTTGGAAAACACTGAAGCTTTCTTT. It translates to CASSFLENTEAFF.

V and J are TRBV7-2 and TRBJ1-1; D call uncertain. Germline CDR1 is SGHTA and CDR2 is FQGNSA. Trimming shortened V by 1 base and J by 8 bases, and 11 bases separated the two germline ends. The CDR3 contains 13 residues. In DNA form, the CDR3 reads TGTGCCAGCAGCTTAGTAGCTTTTAAGGAAGCTTTCTTT. This gives the protein CASSLVAFKEAFF.

This chain joins TRBV7-8 and TRBJ1-3; D not certain. The CDR3 has 15 residues. Deletions cut 1 base from V and 0 bases from J, with 7 bases between. Germline loops: CDR1 SGHVS, CDR2 FQNEAQ. The chain's CDR3 is CASSLGLYSGNTIYF. CDR3 DNA: TGTGCCAGCAGCTTAGGGCTGTACTCTGGAAACACCATATATTTT.

J is TRBJ2-1 and V is TRBV7-2; possible D gene TRBD2, 5 bases. The V gene's germline CDR1 is SGHTA and CDR2 FQGNSA. The CDR3 consists of 13 residues. V shed 5 bases and J shed 2 bases, with 7 bases lying between them. CDR3 nucleotide sequence: TGTGCCAGCAGCACCGGGACCTACAATGAGCAGTTCTTC. It is translated as CASSTGTYNEQFF.

In regard to this clone: Other DNA variants within this sample encode the same CDR3. The chain combines TRBV18 with TRBJ2-3; 7 nucleotides agree with TRBD2. Germline assignment: CDR1 KGHSH and CDR2 LQKENI. V trimming: 3 bases; J trimming: 1 base; junction bases outside the gene matches: 4. The CDR3 has 15 residues. The CDR3 is CASSPELAGTDTQYF. In DNA, the CDR3 is TGTGCCAGCTCACCGGAGCTAGCGGGCACAGATACGCAGTATTTT. Variable domain in full (rest from reference TRBV18 and TRBJ2-3): NAGVMQNPRHLVRRRGQEARLRCSPMKGHSHVYWYRQLPEEGLKFMVYLQKENIIDESGMPKERFSAEFPKEGPSILRIQQVVRGDSAAYFCASSPELAGTDTQYFGPGTRLTVL.

The chain carries TRBV6-1 and TRBJ2-5; 11 bases are shared with TRBD2. The ends lost 1 base at V and 0 bases at J; junction bases unmatched: 4. CDR3 length: 17 amino acids. Germline values: CDR1 MNHNS, CDR2 SASEGT. The CDR3 DNA follows: TGTGCCAGCAGTGAAGGGAGACTAGCGGGGCACCAAGAGACCCAGTACTTC. It yields the protein CASSEGRLAGHQETQYF.

V usage is TRBV28 and J usage is TRBJ2-7, with D uncertain. The V gene lost 5 bases and the J gene lost 4 bases, with 12 bases spanning the gap. CDR1 and CDR2 (germline): MDHEN, SYDVKM. The CDR3 extends over 13 amino acids. The CDR3 is CASSPTLPYEQYF. In DNA, the CDR3 is TGTGCCAGCAGTCCTACATTACCGTACGAGCAGTACTTC.

The V call is TRBV28, the J call TRBJ1-1; D remains ambiguous. Germline V gene lookup returns CDR1 MDHEN and CDR2 SYDVKM. The CDR3 is made up of 14 amino acids. Trimming stripped 1 base from V and 4 bases from J, with 10 bases between. The CDR3 spells CASSLFGRGTEAFF. As DNA, the CDR3 is TGTGCCAGCAGTTTATTCGGACGGGGCACTGAAGCTTTCTTT.

The V and J genes are TRBV7-9 and TRBJ1-2, with D tentatively TRBD1 (6 bases). CDR1 and CDR2 from the germline V gene are SEHNR and FQNEAQ (reference sequence). The CDR3 has 14 amino acids. Deletions cut 4 bases from V and 5 bases from J, with 14 bases between. The CDR3 coding sequence is TGTGCCAGCAGCTCCAGGGACATAAATTATGGCTACACCTTC. This translates into CASSSRDINYGYTF. Filled out from reference TRBV7-9 and TRBJ1-2, the complete variable domain reads DTGVSQNPRHKITKRGQNVTFRCDPISEHNRLYWYRQTLGQGPEFLTYFQNEAQLEKSRLLSDRFSAERPKGSFSTLEIQRTEQGDSAMYLCASSSRDINYGYTFGSGTRLTVV.

This clone was found a few times. Here the CDR3 DNA reads TGCGCCAGCAGTTCCGGGACACTGTTCTCTGGGGCCAACGTCCTGACTTTC. Translation gives CASSSGTLFSGANVLTF. This sequence joins TRBV5-1 and TRBJ2-6; a weak D match, TRBD1 (6 bases). Per the germline V gene, CDR1 is SGHRS and CDR2 is YFSETQ. V was cut by 5 bases and J by 0 bases, with 15 bases left in between. This CDR3 is built from 17 residues.

This chain connects TRBV7-6 to TRBJ2-1, with a weak D call TRBD2 (5 bases). Trimming took 4 bases from V and 6 from J, leaving 13 bases between them. The germline gives CDR1 SGHVS, CDR2 FNYEAQ. The CDR3 is made up of 14 amino acids. The CDR3 nucleotides read TGTGCCAGCAGCTCCCGGACTCTAGGCAATGAGCAGTTCTTC. As protein: CASSSRTLGNEQFF.

This chain uses TRBV27 with TRBJ2-1; 11 bases map to TRBD2. The junction had 11 bases not matched to a gene; V was cut back by 7 bases and J by 9 bases. Germline CDR1 and CDR2: MNHEY and SMNVEV (reference sequence). This CDR3 has 15 amino acids. CDR3 sequence: CASTWTSGWGFEQFF. CDR3 DNA sequence: TGTGCCAGCACCTGGACTAGCGGGTGGGGATTTGAGCAGTTCTTC.

This clone was counted only a few times. The chain has TRBV4-1 and TRBJ1-2; 7 bases fit TRBD1. V dropped 0 bases and J dropped 3; count of bases not matched to a gene: 4. The CDR3 is 15 residues long. CDR1 is MGHRA and CDR2 is YSYEKL in the germline V gene. CDR3: CASSQERQGYYGYTF. The CDR3 DNA is TGCGCCAGCAGCCAAGAGCGACAGGGCTACTATGGCTACACCTTC.

In regard to this clone: The same CDR3 can be traced to other DNA sequences in this sample. This chain's CDR3 is CSVEDLNTEAFF. The CDR3 region has the DNA TGCAGCGTTGAAGATTTAAACACTGAAGCTTTCTTT. The rearrangement uses TRBV29-1 and TRBJ1-1, with D unresolved. Trimming removed 0 bases at V and 2 bases at J, with 4 bases between. Germline CDR1 is SQVTM and CDR2 is ANQGSEA. CDR3 length: 12 amino acids. Variable domain in full (rest from reference TRBV29-1 and TRBJ1-1): SAVISQKPSRDICQRGTSLTIQCQVDSQVTMMFWYRQQPGQSLTLIATANQGSEATYESGFVIDKFPISRPNLTFSTLTVSNMSPEDSSIYLCSVEDLNTEAFFGQGTRLTVV.

This sequence joins TRBV5-1 and TRBJ1-1; D uncertain. V lost 6 bases, J lost 0 bases, and 15 bases lay in between. This CDR3 has 15 residues. Germline assignment: CDR1 SGHRS and CDR2 YFSETQ. The CDR3 DNA is TGCGCCAGCAAGGAGGTCGGAGTTTTGAACACTGAAGCTTTCTTT. Encoded protein: CASKEVGVLNTEAFF.

The CDR3 sequence is CASTKNREEGYTF. The CDR3 coding sequence is TGTGCCAGCACCAAAAACAGGGAGGAGGGCTACACCTTC. The J gene is TRBJ1-2, the V gene TRBV7-2, with D tentatively TRBD1 (6 bases). The germline V and J ends were trimmed by 7 bases and 8 bases, with 17 bases remaining between them. The germline gives CDR1 SGHTA, CDR2 FQGNSA. This CDR3 contains 13 residues.

In the case of this clone: A much larger clonotype is one base distant, so this may be a read error. The same CDR3 can be traced to other DNA sequences in this sample. This chain joins TRBV28 and TRBJ1-2; TRBD1 aligns across 7 bases. Unmatched junction bases numbered 4, after V lost 5 bases and J lost 4 bases. The CDR3 runs 13 residues. In germline, CDR1 is MDHEN, CDR2 SYDVKM. In nucleotides, the CDR3 is TGTGCCAGCAGTCCCGGGACAGTCTATGGCTACACCTTC. Translation gives CASSPGTVYGYTF.

The chain links TRBV27 to TRBJ2-6; possibly TRBD1 or TRBD2 for D (5 bases each). The CDR3 runs 15 residues. V was pared by 3 bases and J by 2 bases, with 8 bases between. Germline-derived CDR1 and CDR2 are MNHEY and SMNVEV (reference sequence). CDR3 sequence reads: CASSFGGTGANVLTF. In DNA, the CDR3 is TGTGCCAGCAGTTTTGGGGGAACTGGGGCCAACGTCCTGACTTTC.

J is TRBJ1-1 and V is TRBV25-1; D is unclear. Trimming shortened V by 7 bases and J by 1 base, and 4 bases separated the two germline ends. The CDR3 is 11 residues long. The germline V gene encodes CDR1 MGHDK and CDR2 SYGVNS. The CDR3 bases are TGTGCCAGCATTTGGAACACTGAAGCTTTCTTT. It yields the protein CASIWNTEAFF.

The rearrangement links TRBV4-1 to TRBJ1-2; 7 nucleotides align to TRBD1. Trimming removed 1 base from V and 7 bases from J; junction bases left unmatched: 3. Germline CDR1 reads MGHRA; CDR2 reads YSYEKL. This CDR3 contains 13 residues. The CDR3 DNA is TGCGCCAGCAGCCAAGGAGGGGGCGGTGGCTACACCTTC. This sequence encodes CASSQGGGGGYTF.

The chain combines TRBV7-2 with TRBJ1-2, with D uncertain. The germline gives CDR1 SGHTA, CDR2 FQGNSA. V was cut by 5 bases and J by 8 bases, with 12 bases left in between. The CDR3 runs 12 residues. CDR3 protein: CASSRDPQGYTF. Written as DNA, the CDR3 is TGTGCCAGCAGCCGAGACCCCCAAGGCTACACCTTC. Full variable domain (outside the CDR3, taken from reference TRBV7-2 and TRBJ1-2): GAGVSQSPSNKVTEKGKDVELRCDPISGHTALYWYRQSLGQGLEFLIYFQGNSAPDKSGLPSDRFSAERTGGSVSTLTIQRTQQEDSAVYLCASSRDPQGYTFGSGTRLTVV.

The chain joins TRBV4-2 to TRBJ2-5; 8 bases are shared with TRBD1. The length of the CDR3 is 16 residues. The trim removed 1 base at V and 1 base at J, leaving 5 bases unmatched. The germline V gene encodes CDR1 LGHNA and CDR2 YNFKEQ. The CDR3 sequence: CASSQGNGQGQETQYF. The CDR3 DNA reads as TGTGCCAGCAGCCAAGGGAACGGACAGGGCCAAGAGACCCAGTACTTC.

J is TRBJ1-3 and V is TRBV28, with TRBD1 as a possible D gene (5 bases). The CDR3 runs 16 residues. Germline V CDR1 and CDR2: MDHEN, SYDVKM. Trimming cost V 0 bases and J 0 bases, with 9 bases left between them. CDR3 sequence (DNA): TGTGCCAGCAGTTTATGGGACATCAGCTCTGGAAACACCATATATTTT. Translated: CASSLWDISSGNTIYF.

J is TRBJ1-2 and V is TRBV19, with D hard to call. Trimming took 5 bases from V and 8 from J, leaving 21 bases between them. The CDR3 covers 15 residues. Germline V gene lookup returns CDR1 LNHDA and CDR2 SQIVND (reference sequence). The CDR3 sequence: CASSPTGRTPGGYTF. DNA of the CDR3: TGTGCCAGTAGTCCTACCGGCCGGACTCCGGGGGGCTACACCTTC. Drawing the rest from reference TRBV19 and TRBJ1-2, the complete variable domain is DGGITQSPKYLFRKEGQNVTLSCEQNLNHDAMYWYRQDPGQGLRLIYYSQIVNDFQKGDIAEGYSVSREKKESFPLTVTSAQKNPTAFYLCASSPTGRTPGGYTFGSGTRLTVV.

The table lists this clone with a few counts. The chain combines TRBV1 with TRBJ1-2; TRBD1, the table's D call, was not compared with the DNA. TRBV1 is an annotated pseudogene. The CDR3 contains 17 residues. CDR3 nucleotide sequence: TGCACCAGCAGCCAAGATCTATGGGGCAGGCTCCTTTGGGGCTACACCTTC. This codes for CTSSQDLWGRLLWGYTF.